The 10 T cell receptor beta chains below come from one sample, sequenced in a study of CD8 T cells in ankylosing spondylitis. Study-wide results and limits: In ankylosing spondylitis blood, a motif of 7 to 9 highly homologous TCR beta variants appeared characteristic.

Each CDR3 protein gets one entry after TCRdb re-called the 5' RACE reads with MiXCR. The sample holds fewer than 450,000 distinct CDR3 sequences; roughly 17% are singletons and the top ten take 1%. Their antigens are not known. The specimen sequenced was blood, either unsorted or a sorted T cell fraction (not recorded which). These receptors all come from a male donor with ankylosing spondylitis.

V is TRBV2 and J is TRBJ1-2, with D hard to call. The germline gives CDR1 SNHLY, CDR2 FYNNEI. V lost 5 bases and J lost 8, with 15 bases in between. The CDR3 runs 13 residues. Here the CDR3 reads CASSRGPLSGYTF. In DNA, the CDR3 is TGTGCCAGCAGTAGAGGCCCTCTTTCCGGCTACACCTTC.

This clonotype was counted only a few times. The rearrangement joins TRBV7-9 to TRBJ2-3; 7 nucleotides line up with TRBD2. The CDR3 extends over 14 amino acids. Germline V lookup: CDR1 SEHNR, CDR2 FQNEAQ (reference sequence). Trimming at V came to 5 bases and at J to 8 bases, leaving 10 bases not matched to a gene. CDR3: CASSIQQSGGTQYF. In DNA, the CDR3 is TGTGCCAGCAGCATCCAACAATCGGGAGGTACGCAGTATTTT.

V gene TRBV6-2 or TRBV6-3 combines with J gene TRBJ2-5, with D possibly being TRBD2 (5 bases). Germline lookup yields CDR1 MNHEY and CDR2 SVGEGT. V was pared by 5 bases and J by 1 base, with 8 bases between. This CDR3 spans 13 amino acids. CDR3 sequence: CASSRAVQETQYF. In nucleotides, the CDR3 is TGTGCCAGCAGTAGAGCGGTCCAAGAGACCCAGTACTTC.

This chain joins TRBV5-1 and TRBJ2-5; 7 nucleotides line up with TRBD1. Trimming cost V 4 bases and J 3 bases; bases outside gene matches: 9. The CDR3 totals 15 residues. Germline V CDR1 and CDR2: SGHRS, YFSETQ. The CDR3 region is CASSPQPGQKETQYF. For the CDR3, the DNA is TGCGCCAGCAGCCCCCAACCGGGACAGAAAGAGACCCAGTACTTC.

CDR3 amino acids: CSARVLAGAYEQYF. CDR3 DNA: TGCAGTGCTAGAGTCCTAGCGGGAGCCTACGAGCAGTACTTC. The gene calls are TRBV20-1 and TRBJ2-7; 10 positions agree with TRBD2. V trimming: 1 base; J trimming: 2 bases; junction bases outside the gene matches: 2. The CDR3 is 14 residues long. CDR1 and CDR2 (germline): DFQATT, SNEGSKA (reference sequence).

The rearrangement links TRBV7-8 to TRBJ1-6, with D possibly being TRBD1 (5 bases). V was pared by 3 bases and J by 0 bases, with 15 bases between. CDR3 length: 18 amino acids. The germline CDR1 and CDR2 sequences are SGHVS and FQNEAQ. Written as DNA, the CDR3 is TGTGCCAGCAGCTTCTTCCTGGGGCAGAGCTCCTATAATTCACCCCTCCACTTT. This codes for CASSFFLGQSSYNSPLHF.

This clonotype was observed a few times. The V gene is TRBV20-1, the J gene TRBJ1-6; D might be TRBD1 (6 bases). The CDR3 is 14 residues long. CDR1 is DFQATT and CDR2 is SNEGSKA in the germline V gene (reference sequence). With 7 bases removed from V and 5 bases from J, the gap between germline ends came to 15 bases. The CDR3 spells CSDPTGLNNSPLHF. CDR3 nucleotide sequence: TGCAGTGACCCAACAGGGCTTAATAATTCACCCCTCCACTTT.

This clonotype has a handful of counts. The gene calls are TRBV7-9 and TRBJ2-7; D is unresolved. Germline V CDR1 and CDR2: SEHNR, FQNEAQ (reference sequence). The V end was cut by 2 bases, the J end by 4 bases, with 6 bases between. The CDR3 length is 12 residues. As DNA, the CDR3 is TGTGCCAGCAGCTTAAAGGAGTACGAGCAGTACTTC. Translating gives CASSLKEYEQYF. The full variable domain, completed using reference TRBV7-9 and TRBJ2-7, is DTGVSQNPRHKITKRGQNVTFRCDPISEHNRLYWYRQTLGQGPEFLTYFQNEAQLEKSRLLSDRFSAERPKGSFSTLEIQRTEQGDSAMYLCASSLKEYEQYFGPGTRLTVT.

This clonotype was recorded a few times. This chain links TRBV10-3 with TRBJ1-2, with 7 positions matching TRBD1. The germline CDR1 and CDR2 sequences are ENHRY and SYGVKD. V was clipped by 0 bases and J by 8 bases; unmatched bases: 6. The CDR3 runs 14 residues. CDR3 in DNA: TGTGCCATCAGTGAGTCGAGGGGGCAGGACGGCTACACCTTC. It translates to CAISESRGQDGYTF.

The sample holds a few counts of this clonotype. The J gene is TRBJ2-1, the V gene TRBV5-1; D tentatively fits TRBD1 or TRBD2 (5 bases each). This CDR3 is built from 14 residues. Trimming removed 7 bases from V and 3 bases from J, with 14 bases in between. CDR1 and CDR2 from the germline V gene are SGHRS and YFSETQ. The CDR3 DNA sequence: TGCGCCAGCCGGGACGTCAGAAACTACAATGAGCAGTTCTTC. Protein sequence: CASRDVRNYNEQFF.